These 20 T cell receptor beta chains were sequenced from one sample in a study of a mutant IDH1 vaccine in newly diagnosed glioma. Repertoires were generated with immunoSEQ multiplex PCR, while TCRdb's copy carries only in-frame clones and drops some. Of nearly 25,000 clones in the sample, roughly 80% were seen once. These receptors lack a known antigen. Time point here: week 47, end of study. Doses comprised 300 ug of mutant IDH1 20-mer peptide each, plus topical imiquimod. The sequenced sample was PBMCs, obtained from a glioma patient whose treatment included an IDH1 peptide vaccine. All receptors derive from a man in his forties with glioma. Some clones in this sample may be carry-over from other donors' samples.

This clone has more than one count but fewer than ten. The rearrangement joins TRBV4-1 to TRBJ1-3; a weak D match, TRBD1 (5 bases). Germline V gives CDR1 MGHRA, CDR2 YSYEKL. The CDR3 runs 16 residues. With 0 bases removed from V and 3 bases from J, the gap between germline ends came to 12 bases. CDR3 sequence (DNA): TGCGCCAGCAGCCAAGAATTTAGCGGGGGTGGAAACACCATATATTTT. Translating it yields CASSQEFSGGGNTIYF.

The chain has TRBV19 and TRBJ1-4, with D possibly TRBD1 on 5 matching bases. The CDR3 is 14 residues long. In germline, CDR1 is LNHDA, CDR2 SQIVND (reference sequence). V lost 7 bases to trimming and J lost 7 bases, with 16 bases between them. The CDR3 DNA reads TGTGCCAGTACTCAGGTCTACGGGGCTGAAAAACTGTTTTTT. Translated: CASTQVYGAEKLFF.

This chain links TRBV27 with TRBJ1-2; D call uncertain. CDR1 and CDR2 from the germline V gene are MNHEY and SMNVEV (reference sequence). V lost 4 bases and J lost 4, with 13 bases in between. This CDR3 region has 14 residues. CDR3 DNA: TGTGCCAGCAGTTCGGCCTGGGGAGGCTATGGCTACACCTTC. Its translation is CASSSAWGGYGYTF.

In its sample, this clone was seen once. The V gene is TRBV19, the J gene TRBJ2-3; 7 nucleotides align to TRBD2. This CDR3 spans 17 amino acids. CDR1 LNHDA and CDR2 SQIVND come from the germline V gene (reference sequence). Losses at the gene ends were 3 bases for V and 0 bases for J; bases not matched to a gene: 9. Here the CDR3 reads CASSIVWGGSSTDTQYF. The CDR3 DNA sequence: TGTGCCAGTAGTATCGTATGGGGGGGGAGTAGCACAGATACGCAGTATTTT.

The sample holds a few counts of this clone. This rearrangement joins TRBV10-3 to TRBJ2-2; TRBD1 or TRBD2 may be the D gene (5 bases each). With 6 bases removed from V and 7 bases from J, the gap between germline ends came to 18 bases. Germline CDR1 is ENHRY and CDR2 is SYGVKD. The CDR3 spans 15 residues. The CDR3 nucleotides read TGTGCCATCAGGGGGAATGTGAGGGGCAACGGGGAGCTGTTTTTT. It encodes CAIRGNVRGNGELFF.

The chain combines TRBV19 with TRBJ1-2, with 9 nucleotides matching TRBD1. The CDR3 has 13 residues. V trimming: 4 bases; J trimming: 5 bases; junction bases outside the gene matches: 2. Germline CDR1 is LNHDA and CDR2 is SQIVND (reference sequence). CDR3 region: CASSTGTGYGYTF. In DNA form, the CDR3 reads TGTGCCAGTAGTACCGGGACAGGGTATGGCTACACCTTC.

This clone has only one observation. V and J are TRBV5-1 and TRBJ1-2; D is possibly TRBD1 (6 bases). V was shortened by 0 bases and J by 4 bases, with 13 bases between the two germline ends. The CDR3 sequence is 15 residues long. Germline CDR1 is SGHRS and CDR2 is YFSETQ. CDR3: CASSLELGAGYGYTF. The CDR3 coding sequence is TGCGCCAGCAGCTTGGAATTGGGGGCTGGCTATGGCTACACCTTC.

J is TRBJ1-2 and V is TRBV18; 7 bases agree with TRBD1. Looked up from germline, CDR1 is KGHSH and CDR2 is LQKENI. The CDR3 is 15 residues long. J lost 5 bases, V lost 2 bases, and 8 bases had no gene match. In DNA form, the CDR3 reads TGTGCCAGCTCACCATACGGGACAGAACAGTATGGCTACACCTTC. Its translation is CASSPYGTEQYGYTF.

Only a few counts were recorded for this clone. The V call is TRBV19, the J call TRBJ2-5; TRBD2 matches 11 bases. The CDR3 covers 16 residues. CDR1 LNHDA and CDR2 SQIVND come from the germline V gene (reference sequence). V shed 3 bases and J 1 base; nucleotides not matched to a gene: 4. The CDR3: CASSISGTSGQETQYF. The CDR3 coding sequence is TGTGCCAGTAGTATTTCAGGGACTAGCGGCCAAGAGACCCAGTACTTC.

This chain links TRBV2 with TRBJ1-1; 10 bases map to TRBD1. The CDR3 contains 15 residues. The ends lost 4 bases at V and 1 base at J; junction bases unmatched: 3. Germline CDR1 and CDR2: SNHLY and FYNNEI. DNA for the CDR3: TGTGCCAGCAGTGTACGGGACAGGGGGAACACTGAAGCTTTCTTT. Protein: CASSVRDRGNTEAFF.

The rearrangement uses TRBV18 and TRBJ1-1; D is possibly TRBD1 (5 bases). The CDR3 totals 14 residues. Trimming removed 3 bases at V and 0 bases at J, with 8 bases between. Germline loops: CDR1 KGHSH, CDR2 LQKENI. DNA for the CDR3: TGTGCCAGCTCACCTCGGGGGATGAACACTGAAGCTTTCTTT. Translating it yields CASSPRGMNTEAFF.

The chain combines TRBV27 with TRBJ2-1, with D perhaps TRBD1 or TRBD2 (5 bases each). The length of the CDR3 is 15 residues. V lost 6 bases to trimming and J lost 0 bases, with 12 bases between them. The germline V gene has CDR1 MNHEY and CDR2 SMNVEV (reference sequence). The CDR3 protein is CASRPGPLSYNEQFF. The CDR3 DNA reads TGTGCCAGCAGGCCGGGACCTCTCTCCTACAATGAGCAGTTCTTC.

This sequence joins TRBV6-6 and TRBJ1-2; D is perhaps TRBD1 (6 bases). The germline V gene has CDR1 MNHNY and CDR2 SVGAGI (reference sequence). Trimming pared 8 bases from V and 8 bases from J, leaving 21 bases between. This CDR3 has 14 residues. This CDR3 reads CASQYLGAHGGYTF. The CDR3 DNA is TGTGCCAGCCAATACTTGGGGGCGCACGGCGGCTACACCTTC.

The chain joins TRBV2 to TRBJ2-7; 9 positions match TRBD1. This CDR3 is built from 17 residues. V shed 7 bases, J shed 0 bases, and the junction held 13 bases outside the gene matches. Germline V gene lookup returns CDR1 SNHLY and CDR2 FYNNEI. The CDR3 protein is CASTPQWDRASSYEQYF. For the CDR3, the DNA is TGTGCCAGCACTCCCCAGTGGGACAGGGCAAGCTCCTACGAGCAGTACTTC.

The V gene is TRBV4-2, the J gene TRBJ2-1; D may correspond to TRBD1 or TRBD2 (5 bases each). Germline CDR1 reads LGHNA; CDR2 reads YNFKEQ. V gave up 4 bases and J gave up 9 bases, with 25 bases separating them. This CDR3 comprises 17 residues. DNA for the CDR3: TGTGCCAGCAGCCCCGAAGGTGGGGGACGGCTCCTTGCTGAGCAGTTCTTC. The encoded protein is CASSPEGGGRLLAEQFF.

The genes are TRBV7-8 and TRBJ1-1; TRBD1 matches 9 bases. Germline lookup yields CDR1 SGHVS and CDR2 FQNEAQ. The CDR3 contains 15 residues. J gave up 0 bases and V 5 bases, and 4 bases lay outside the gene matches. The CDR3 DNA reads TGTGCCAGCAGCCCTCGGACAGGGGTGAACACTGAAGCTTTCTTT. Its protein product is CASSPRTGVNTEAFF.

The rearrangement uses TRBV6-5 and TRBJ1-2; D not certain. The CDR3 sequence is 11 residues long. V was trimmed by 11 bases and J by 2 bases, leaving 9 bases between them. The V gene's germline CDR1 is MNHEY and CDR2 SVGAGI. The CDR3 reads CACLGNYGYTF. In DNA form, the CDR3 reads TGTGCCTGCTTAGGAAACTATGGCTACACCTTC.

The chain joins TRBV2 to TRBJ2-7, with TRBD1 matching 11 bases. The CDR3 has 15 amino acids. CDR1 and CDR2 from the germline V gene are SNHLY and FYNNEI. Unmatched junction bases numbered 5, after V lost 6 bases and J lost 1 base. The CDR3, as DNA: TGTGCCAGCAGAAGGGGGACAGGGGGATCCTACGAGCAGTACTTC. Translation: CASRRGTGGSYEQYF. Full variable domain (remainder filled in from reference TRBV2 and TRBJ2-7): EPEVTQTPSHQVTQMGQEVILRCVPISNHLYFYWYRQILGQKVEFLVSFYNNEISEKSEIFDDQFSVERPDGSNFTLKIRSTKLEDSAMYFCASRRGTGGSYEQYFGPGTRLTVT.

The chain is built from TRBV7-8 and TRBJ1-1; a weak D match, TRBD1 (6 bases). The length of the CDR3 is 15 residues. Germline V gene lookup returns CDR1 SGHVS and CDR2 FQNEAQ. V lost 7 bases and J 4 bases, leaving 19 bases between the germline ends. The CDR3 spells CASNPRGPSGTEAFF. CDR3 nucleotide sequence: TGTGCCAGCAACCCCAGGGGACCCTCGGGCACTGAAGCTTTCTTT.

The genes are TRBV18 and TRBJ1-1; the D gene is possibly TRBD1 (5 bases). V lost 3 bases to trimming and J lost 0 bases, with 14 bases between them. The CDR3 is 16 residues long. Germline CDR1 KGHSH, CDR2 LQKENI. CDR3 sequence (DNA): TGTGCCAGCTCACCCAGGGTAACCCTAATGAACACTGAAGCTTTCTTT. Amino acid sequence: CASSPRVTLMNTEAFF. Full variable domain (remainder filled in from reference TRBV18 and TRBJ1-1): NAGVMQNPRHLVRRRGQEARLRCSPMKGHSHVYWYRQLPEEGLKFMVYLQKENIIDESGMPKERFSAEFPKEGPSILRIQQVVRGDSAAYFCASSPRVTLMNTEAFFGQGTRLTVV.